The TCR beta chain described here comes from a study of blood T cell repertoires in COVID-19. About the research overall: Sites in the United States, Italy and Spain provided acute and convalescent COVID-19 samples. From T cells, B-cell-depleted T cells, or PBMCs came the material, which was cDNA or gDNA.

The CDR3 extends over 15 amino acids. The V end lost 2 bases, the J end lost 3 bases, and 12 bases lay between the germline ends. The V gene's germline CDR1 is SGHTA and CDR2 FQGTGA. In the study's own analysis: It was from reference gene primer amplification that nucleated cell counts were estimated. TCRdb's table, derived via immunoSEQ multiplex PCR, lists solely in-frame clones and lacks some. V and J calls and clone size come straight from that table; D and trimming were deduced from the DNA. The table shows nearly 250,000 clones, with roughly 86% occurring only once. The Seattle patients joined while their infection was active and were tracked longitudinally afterward.

The chain joins TRBV7-3 to TRBJ2-3, with D possibly being TRBD2 (6 bases). This TCR derives from an elderly woman with COVID-19, enrolled during active disease. Sequenced input: peripheral blood. The CDR3 DNA is TGTGCCAGCAGCTTAGAGGCGGGGCGTACAGATACGCAGTATTTT. This translates into CASSLEAGRTDTQYF.